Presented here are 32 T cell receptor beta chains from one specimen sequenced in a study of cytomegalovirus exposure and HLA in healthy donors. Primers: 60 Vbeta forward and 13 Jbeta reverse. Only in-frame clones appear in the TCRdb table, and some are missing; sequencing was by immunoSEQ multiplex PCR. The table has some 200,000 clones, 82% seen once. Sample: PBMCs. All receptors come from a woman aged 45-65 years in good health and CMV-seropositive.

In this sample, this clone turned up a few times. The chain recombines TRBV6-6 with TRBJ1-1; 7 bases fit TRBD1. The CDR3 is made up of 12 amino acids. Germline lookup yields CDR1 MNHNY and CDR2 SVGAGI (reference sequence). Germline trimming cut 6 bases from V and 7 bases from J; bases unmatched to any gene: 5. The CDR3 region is CASSPGQVEAFF. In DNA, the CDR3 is TGTGCCAGCAGCCCCGGACAGGTTGAAGCTTTCTTT.

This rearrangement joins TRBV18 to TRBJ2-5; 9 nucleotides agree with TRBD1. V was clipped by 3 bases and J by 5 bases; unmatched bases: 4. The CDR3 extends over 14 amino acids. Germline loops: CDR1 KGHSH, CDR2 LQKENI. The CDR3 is CASSPGQGMETQYF. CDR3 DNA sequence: TGTGCCAGCTCACCGGGACAGGGCATGGAGACCCAGTACTTC.

CDR3 bases: TGTGCCAGCTCACCACAGGGACAGGGGGGCCCCCAGCATTTT. Amino acids: CASSPQGQGGPQHF. The genes are TRBV18 and TRBJ1-5; 11 positions agree with TRBD1. The CDR3 is 14 residues long. Trimming took 1 base from V and 10 from J; bases not matched to a gene: 3. Germline V gene sequence: CDR1 KGHSH, CDR2 LQKENI.

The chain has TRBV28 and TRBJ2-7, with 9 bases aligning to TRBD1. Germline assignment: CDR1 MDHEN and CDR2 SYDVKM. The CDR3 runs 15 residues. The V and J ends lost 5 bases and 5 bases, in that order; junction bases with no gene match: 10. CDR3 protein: CASSLLGQGLDEQYF. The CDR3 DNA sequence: TGTGCCAGCAGTCTACTGGGACAGGGTCTGGACGAGCAGTACTTC.

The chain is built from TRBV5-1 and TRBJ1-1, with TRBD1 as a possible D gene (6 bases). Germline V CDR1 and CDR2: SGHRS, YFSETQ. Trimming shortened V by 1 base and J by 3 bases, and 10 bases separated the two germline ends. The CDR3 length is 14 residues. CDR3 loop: CASSLIAGDTEAFF. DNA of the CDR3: TGCGCCAGCAGCTTGATTGCAGGGGACACTGAAGCTTTCTTT.

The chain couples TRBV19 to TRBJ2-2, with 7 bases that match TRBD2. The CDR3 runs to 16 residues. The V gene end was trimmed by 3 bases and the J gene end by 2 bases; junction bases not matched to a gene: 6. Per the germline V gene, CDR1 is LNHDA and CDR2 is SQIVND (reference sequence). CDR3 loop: CASSIWLAGNTGELFF. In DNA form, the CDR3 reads TGTGCCAGTAGTATCTGGTTAGCGGGCAACACCGGGGAGCTGTTTTTT.

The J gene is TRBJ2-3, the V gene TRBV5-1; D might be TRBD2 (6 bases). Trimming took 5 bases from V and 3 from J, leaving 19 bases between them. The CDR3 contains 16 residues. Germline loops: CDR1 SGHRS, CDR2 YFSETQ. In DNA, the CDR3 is TGCGCCAGCAGACCAACTTTGGGGACTGGAACAGATACGCAGTATTTT. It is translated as CASRPTLGTGTDTQYF.

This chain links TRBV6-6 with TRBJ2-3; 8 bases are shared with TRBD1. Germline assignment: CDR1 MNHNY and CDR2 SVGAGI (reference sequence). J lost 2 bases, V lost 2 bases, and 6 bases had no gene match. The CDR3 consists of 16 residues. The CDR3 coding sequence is TGTGCCAGCAGTTACGCACAGGGGGGTTTCACAGATACGCAGTATTTT. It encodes CASSYAQGGFTDTQYF.

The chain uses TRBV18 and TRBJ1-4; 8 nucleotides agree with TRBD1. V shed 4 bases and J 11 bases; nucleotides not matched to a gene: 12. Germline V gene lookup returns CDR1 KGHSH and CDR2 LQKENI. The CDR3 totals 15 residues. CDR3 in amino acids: CASSRGQGTIDKLFF. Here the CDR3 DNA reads TGTGCCAGCTCACGAGGACAGGGTACTATAGATAAACTGTTTTTT. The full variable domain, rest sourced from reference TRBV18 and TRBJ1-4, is NAGVMQNPRHLVRRRGQEARLRCSPMKGHSHVYWYRQLPEEGLKFMVYLQKENIIDESGMPKERFSAEFPKEGPSILRIQQVVRGDSAAYFCASSRGQGTIDKLFFGSGTQLSVL.

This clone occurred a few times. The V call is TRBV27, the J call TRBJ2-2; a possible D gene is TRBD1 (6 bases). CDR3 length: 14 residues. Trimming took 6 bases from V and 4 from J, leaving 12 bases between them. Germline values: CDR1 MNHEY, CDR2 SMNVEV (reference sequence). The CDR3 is CASSNHRVTGELFF. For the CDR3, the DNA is TGTGCCAGCAGCAACCACAGGGTCACCGGGGAGCTGTTTTTT.

The CDR3 nucleotides read TGTGCCAGTAGTATAGTACCCCCCGGGGATCAGCCCCAGCATTTT. Residues: CASSIVPPGDQPQHF. The V call is TRBV19, the J call TRBJ1-5; unclear D gene. Germline CDR1 and CDR2: LNHDA and SQIVND (reference sequence). The V and J ends lost 1 base and 5 bases respectively, with 12 bases between them. CDR3 size: 15 residues.

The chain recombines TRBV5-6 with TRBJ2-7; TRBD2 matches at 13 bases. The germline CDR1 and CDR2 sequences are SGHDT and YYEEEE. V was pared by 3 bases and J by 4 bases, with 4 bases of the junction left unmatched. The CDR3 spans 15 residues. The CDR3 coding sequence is TGTGCCAGCAGCTACGGGACTAGCGGGGAGTACGAGCAGTACTTC. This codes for CASSYGTSGEYEQYF. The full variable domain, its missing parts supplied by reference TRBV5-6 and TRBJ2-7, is DAGVTQSPTHLIKTRGQQVTLRCSPKSGHDTVSWYQQALGQGPQFIFQYYEEEERQRGNFPDRFSGHQFPNYSSELNVNALLLGDSALYLCASSYGTSGEYEQYFGPGTRLTVT.

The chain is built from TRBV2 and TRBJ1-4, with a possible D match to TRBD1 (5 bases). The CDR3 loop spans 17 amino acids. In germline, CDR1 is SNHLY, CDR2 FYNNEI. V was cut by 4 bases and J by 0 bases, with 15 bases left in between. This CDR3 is CASSGRQRTATNEKLFF. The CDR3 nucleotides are TGTGCCAGCAGTGGAAGACAGCGAACAGCAACTAATGAAAAACTGTTTTTT. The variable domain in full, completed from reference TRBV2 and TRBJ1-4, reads EPEVTQTPSHQVTQMGQEVILRCVPISNHLYFYWYRQILGQKVEFLVSFYNNEISEKSEIFDDQFSVERPDGSNFTLKIRSTKLEDSAMYFCASSGRQRTATNEKLFFGSGTQLSVL.

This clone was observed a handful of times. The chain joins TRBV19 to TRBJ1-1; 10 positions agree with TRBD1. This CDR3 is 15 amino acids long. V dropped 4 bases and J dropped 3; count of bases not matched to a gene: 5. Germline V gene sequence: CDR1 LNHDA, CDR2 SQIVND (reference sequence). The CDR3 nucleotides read TGTGCCAGTAGTAAGGGACAGGGGTCCTACACTGAAGCTTTCTTT. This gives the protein CASSKGQGSYTEAFF.

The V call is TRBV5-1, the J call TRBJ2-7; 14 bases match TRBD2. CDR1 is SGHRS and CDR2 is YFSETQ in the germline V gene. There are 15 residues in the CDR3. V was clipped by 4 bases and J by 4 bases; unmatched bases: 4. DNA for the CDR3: TGCGCCAGCAGCCCGGGACTAGCGGGAGCTTACGAGCAGTACTTC. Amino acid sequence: CASSPGLAGAYEQYF.

CDR3 sequence: CASSRRDRGNGYTF. The CDR3 DNA sequence: TGTGCCAGTAGTAGGAGGGACAGGGGGAATGGCTACACCTTC. This chain joins TRBV19 and TRBJ1-2, with 11 bases identical to TRBD1. The CDR3 runs 14 residues. The J segment lost 6 bases and the V segment lost 4 bases, leaving 4 bases of the junction unmatched. Germline V gives CDR1 LNHDA, CDR2 SQIVND (reference sequence).

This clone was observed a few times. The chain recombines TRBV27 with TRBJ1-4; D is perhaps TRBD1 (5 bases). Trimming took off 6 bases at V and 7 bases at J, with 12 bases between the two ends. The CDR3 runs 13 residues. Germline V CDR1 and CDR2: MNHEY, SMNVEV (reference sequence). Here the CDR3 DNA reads TGTGCCAGCAGCCGCAGGGAAGGTGAAAAACTGTTTTTT. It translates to CASSRREGEKLFF.

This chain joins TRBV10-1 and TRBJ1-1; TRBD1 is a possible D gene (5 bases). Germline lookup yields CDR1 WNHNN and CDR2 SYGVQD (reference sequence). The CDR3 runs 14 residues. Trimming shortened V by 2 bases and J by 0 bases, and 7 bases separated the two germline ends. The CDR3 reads CASSEPGLNTEAFF. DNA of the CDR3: TGCGCCAGCAGTGAGCCAGGGTTGAACACTGAAGCTTTCTTT.

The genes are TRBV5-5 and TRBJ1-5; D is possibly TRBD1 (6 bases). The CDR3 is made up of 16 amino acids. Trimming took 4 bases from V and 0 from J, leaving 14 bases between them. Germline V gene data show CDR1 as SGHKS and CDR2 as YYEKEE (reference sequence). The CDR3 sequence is CASSLVPDSSNQPQHF. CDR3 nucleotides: TGTGCCAGCAGCCTAGTACCGGACAGTAGCAATCAGCCCCAGCATTTT.

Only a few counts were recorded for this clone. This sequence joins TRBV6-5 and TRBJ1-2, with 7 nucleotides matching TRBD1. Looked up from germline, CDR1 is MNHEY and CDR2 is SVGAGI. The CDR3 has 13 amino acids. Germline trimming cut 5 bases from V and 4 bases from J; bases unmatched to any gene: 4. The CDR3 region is CASSGDSFYGYTF. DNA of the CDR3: TGTGCCAGCAGTGGGGACAGTTTCTATGGCTACACCTTC.

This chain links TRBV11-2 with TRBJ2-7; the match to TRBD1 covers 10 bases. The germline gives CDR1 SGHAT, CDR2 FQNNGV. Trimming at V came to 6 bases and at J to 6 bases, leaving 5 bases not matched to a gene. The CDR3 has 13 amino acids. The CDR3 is CASRPGTGAEQYF. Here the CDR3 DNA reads TGTGCCAGCAGACCCGGGACAGGGGCCGAGCAGTACTTC. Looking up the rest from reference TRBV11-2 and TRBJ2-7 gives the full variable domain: EAGVAQSPRYKIIEKRQSVAFWCNPISGHATLYWYQQILGQGPKLLIQFQNNGVVDDSQLPKDRFSAERLKGVDSTLKIQPAKLEDSAVYLCASRPGTGAEQYFGPGTRLTVT.

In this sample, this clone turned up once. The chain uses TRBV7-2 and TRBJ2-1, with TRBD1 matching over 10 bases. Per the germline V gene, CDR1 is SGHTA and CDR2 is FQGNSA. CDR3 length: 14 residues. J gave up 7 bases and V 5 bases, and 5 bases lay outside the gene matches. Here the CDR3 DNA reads TGTGCCAGCAGCGTCCGGGACAGGGGAAATGAGCAGTTCTTC. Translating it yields CASSVRDRGNEQFF.

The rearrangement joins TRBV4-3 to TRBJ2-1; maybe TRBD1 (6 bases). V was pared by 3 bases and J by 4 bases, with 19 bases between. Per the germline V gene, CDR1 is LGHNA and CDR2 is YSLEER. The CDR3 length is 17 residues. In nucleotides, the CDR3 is TGCGCCAGCAGCCAGGGGATTCGAGGGGGTTATTACAATGAGCAGTTCTTC. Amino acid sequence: CASSQGIRGGYYNEQFF.

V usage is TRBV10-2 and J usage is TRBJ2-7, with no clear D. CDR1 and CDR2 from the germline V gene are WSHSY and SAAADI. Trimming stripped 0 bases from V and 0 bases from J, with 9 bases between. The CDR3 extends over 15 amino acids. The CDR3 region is CASSESKTVSYEQYF. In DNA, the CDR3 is TGCGCCAGCAGTGAGTCAAAAACGGTCTCCTACGAGCAGTACTTC.

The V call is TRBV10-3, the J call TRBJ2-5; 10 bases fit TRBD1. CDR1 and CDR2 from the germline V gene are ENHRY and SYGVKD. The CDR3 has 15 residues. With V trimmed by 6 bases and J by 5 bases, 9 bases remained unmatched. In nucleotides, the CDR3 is TGTGCCATCAGCCGCGGGACAGGGGAGAGGGAGACCCAGTACTTC. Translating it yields CAISRGTGERETQYF.

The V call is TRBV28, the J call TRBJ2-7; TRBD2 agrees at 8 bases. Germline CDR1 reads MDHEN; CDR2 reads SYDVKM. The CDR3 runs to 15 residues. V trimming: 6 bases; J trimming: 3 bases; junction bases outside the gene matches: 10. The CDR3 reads CASSLVSSGFYEQYF. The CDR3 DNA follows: TGTGCCAGCAGCCTCGTATCTAGCGGGTTCTACGAGCAGTACTTC.

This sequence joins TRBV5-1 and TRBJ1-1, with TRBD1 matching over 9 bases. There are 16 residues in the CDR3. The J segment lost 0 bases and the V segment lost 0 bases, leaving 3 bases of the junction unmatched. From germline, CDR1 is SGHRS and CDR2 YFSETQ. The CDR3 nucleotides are TGCGCCAGCAGCTTGGCCAGGGACAGGGTGAACACTGAAGCTTTCTTT. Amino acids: CASSLARDRVNTEAFF.

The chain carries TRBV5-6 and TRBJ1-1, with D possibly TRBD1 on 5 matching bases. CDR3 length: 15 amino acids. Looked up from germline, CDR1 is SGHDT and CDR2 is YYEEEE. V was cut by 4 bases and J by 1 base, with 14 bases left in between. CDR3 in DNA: TGTGCCAGCAGCGCGACAGTCGGTGGGAACACTGAAGCTTTCTTT. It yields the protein CASSATVGGNTEAFF.

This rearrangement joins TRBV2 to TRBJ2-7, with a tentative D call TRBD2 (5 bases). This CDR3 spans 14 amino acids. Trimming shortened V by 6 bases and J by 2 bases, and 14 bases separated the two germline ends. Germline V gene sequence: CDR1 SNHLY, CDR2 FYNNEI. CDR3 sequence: CASRRSGLPYEQYF. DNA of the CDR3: TGTGCCAGCAGACGGAGCGGACTTCCCTACGAGCAGTACTTC.

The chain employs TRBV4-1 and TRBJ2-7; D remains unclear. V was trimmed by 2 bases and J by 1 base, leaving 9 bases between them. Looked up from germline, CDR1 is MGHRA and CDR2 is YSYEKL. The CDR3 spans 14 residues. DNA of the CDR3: TGCGCCAGCAGCCAACCGACGAGGTCCTACGAGCAGTACTTC. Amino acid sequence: CASSQPTRSYEQYF.

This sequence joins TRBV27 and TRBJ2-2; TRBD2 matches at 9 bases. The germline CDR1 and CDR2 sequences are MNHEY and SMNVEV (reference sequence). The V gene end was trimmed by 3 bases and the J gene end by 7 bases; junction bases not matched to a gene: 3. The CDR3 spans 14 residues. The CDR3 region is CASSFGGGVGELFF. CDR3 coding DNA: TGTGCCAGCAGTTTCGGCGGGGGGGTCGGGGAGCTGTTTTTT.

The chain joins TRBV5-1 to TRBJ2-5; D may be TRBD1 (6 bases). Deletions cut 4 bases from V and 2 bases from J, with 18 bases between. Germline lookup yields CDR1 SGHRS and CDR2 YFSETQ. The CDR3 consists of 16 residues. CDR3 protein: CASSPTLQGPQETQYF. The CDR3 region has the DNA TGCGCCAGCAGCCCTACCTTACAGGGTCCTCAAGAGACCCAGTACTTC.